These 6 T cell receptor beta chains were sequenced from one sample in a study of cytomegalovirus exposure and HLA in healthy donors. Primers for the PCR totalled 60 Vbeta and 13 Jbeta. The data were produced by immunoSEQ multiplex PCR, yet TCRdb's version contains in-frame clones alone and is incomplete. Among 210,000 or so clones, less than 85% were seen once, and the ten largest hold 0.63%. Specimen: PBMCs. These receptors all stem from a man aged 18-30 years in good health and CMV-seronegative.

V usage is TRBV18 and J usage is TRBJ1-5, with D tentatively TRBD1 (6 bases). This CDR3 is built from 14 residues. CDR1 is KGHSH, CDR2 LQKENI, per germline. Trimming pared 6 bases from V and 4 bases from J, leaving 13 bases between. Here the CDR3 reads CASSTTGPNQPQHF. DNA of the CDR3: TGTGCCAGCTCTACGACAGGCCCGAATCAGCCCCAGCATTTT.

The V and J genes are TRBV5-1 and TRBJ2-3; TRBD1 might be the D (6 bases). Trimming shortened V by 4 bases and J by 2 bases, and 11 bases separated the two germline ends. The CDR3 is 14 residues long. Germline V lookup: CDR1 SGHRS, CDR2 YFSETQ. The CDR3 region is CASSVGTPTDTQYF. Here the CDR3 DNA reads TGCGCCAGCAGCGTCGGGACACCCACAGATACGCAGTATTTT. The entire variable domain, with the rest obtained from reference TRBV5-1 and TRBJ2-3, is as follows: KAGVTQTPRYLIKTRGQQVTLSCSPISGHRSVSWYQQTPGQGLQFLFEYFSETQRNKGNFPGRFSGRQFSNSRSEMNVSTLELGDSALYLCASSVGTPTDTQYFGPGTRLTVL.

The chain carries TRBV10-3 and TRBJ1-2; no firm D call. Trimming stripped 4 bases from V and 8 bases from J, with 11 bases between. Germline V lookup: CDR1 ENHRY, CDR2 SYGVKD. CDR3 length: 12 amino acids. This CDR3 reads CAISANVEGYTF. CDR3 coding DNA: TGTGCCATCAGTGCAAACGTAGAAGGCTACACCTTC.

CDR3 in amino acids: CASSTGTGYEQYF. CDR3 DNA: TGTGCCAGCAGCACCGGGACAGGATACGAGCAGTACTTC. The genes are TRBV28 and TRBJ2-7, with 8 bases matching TRBD1. V trimming: 6 bases; J trimming: 4 bases; junction bases outside the gene matches: 5. Germline assignment: CDR1 MDHEN and CDR2 SYDVKM. The CDR3 is 13 amino acids.

V gene TRBV4-2 combines with J gene TRBJ2-3, with 15 bases aligning to TRBD2. Germline-derived CDR1 and CDR2 are LGHNA and YNFKEQ. V lost 4 bases and J lost 6; bases outside the gene matches: 8. The CDR3 has 17 amino acids. The CDR3 DNA is TGTGCCAGCAGCCCAACGGGACTAGCGGGGGGCGGGGATACGCAGTATTTT. It codes for CASSPTGLAGGGDTQYF.

The chain joins TRBV18 to TRBJ2-3; 7 bases match TRBD1. The CDR3 has 12 residues. The junction had 6 bases not matched to a gene; V was cut back by 1 base and J by 14 bases. CDR1 and CDR2 from the germline V gene are KGHSH and LQKENI. CDR3 in amino acids: CASSPQGAILYF. For the CDR3, the DNA is TGTGCCAGCTCACCACAGGGGGCTATACTGTATTTT.